One T cell receptor (beta chain) is described in this entry. The antigen is undetermined. Clones were read by immunoSEQ multiplex PCR, and TCRdb kept only the in-frame ones, dropping some. This table holds 46,000 or so clones, about 89% found once. The data stem from a study of Tregs in tolerant kidney transplant recipients. Findings of the study overall: Activated donor B cell expansion appeared to reveal the most relevant donor-specific TCRbeta repertoire.

The V and J ends lost 5 bases and 4 bases respectively, with 15 bases between them. CDR1 is SGHTA and CDR2 is FQGNSA in the germline V gene. The CDR3 sequence is 15 residues long. Sequenced material: Tregs from blood. This chain joins TRBV7-2 and TRBJ1-5, with TRBD1 as a possible D gene (5 bases). The receptor comes from a human donor in good health. CDR3 DNA: TGTGCCAGCAGCCTCGGAAGGGGCCGGAATCAGCCCCAGCATTTT. It specifies CASSLGRGRNQPQHF. Complete variable domain (other parts from reference TRBV7-2 and TRBJ1-5): GAGVSQSPSNKVTEKGKDVELRCDPISGHTALYWYRQSLGQGLEFLIYFQGNSAPDKSGLPSDRFSAERTGGSVSTLTIQRTQQEDSAVYLCASSLGRGRNQPQHFGDGTRLSIL.